The following is a T cell receptor beta chain sequence with its context. This CDR3 is built from 16 residues. The germline gives CDR1 KGHSH, CDR2 LQKENI. Trimming took 3 bases from V and 7 from J, leaving 19 bases between them. The source of the sample is a study of OX40 agonist ivuxolimab in advanced cancers. Produced via immunoSEQ multiplex PCR; TCRdb's table is partial and in-frame only. The sample lists about 60,000 clones; 75% to 90% were seen once. This rearrangement joins TRBV18 to TRBJ2-1; D is unresolved. This TCR derives from an adult with an advanced solid tumor such as melanoma, head and neck, liver or kidney cancer. The sequences come from CD4+ or CD8+ T cells sorted from blood, collected in a trial of the OX40 agonist ivuxolimab. In DNA form, the CDR3 reads TGTGCCAGCTCACCCGCTGCGGCAGGCCGAACGAATGAGCAGTTCTTC. Encoded protein: CASSPAAAGRTNEQFF. Looking up the rest from reference TRBV18 and TRBJ2-1 gives the full variable domain: NAGVMQNPRHLVRRRGQEARLRCSPMKGHSHVYWYRQLPEEGLKFMVYLQKENIIDESGMPKERFSAEFPKEGPSILRIQQVVRGDSAAYFCASSPAAAGRTNEQFFGPGTRLTVL.